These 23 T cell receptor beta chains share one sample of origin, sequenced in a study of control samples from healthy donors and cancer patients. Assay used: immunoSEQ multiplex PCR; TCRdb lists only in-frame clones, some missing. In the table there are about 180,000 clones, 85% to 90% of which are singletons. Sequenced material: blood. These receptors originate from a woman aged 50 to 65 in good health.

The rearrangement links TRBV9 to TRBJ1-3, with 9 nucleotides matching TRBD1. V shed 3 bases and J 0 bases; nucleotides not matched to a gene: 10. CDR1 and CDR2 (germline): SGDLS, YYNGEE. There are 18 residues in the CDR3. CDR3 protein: CASSERLTGGSSGNTIYF. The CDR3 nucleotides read TGTGCCAGCAGCGAGCGTCTCACAGGGGGCAGCTCTGGAAACACCATATATTTT.

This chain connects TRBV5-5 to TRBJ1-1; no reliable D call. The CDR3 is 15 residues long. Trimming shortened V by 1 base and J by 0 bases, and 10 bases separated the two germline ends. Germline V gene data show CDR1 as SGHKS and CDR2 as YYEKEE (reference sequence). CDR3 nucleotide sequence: TGTGCCAGCAGCTTGTCCGGCCGGGTGAACACTGAAGCTTTCTTT. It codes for CASSLSGRVNTEAFF.

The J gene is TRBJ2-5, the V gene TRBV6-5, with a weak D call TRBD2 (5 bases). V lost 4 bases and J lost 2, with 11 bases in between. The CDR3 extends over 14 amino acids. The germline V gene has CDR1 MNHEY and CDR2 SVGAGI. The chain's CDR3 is CASSSTAAQETQYF. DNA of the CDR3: TGTGCCAGCAGTTCCACAGCGGCACAAGAGACCCAGTACTTC.

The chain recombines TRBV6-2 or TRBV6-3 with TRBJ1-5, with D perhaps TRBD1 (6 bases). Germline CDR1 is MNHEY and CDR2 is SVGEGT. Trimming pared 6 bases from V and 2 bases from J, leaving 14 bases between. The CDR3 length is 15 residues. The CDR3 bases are TGTGCCAGCAGCCAAAGGGGGTCTGGCAATCAGCCCCAGCATTTT. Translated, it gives CASSQRGSGNQPQHF.

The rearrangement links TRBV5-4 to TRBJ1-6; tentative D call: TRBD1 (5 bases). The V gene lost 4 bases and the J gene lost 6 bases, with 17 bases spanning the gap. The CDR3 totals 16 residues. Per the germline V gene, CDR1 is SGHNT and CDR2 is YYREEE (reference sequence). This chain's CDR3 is CASSDRTLGGNSPLHF. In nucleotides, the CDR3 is TGTGCCAGCAGCGATAGGACCTTGGGGGGTAATTCACCCCTCCACTTT.

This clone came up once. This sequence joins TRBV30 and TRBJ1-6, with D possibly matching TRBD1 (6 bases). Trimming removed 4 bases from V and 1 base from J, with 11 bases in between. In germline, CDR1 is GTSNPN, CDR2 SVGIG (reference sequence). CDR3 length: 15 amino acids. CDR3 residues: CAWKEGGSYNSPLHF. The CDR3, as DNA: TGTGCCTGGAAGGAGGGGGGGTCCTATAATTCACCCCTCCACTTT.

The CDR3 DNA is TGTGCCAGCAGCGTAGTCTCCAACACCGGGGAGCTGTTTTTT. Its protein product is CASSVVSNTGELFF. This chain uses TRBV9 with TRBJ2-2; D is undetermined. The CDR3 is made up of 14 amino acids. Germline CDR1 reads SGDLS; CDR2 reads YYNGEE. V was cut by 0 bases and J by 2 bases, with 5 bases left in between.

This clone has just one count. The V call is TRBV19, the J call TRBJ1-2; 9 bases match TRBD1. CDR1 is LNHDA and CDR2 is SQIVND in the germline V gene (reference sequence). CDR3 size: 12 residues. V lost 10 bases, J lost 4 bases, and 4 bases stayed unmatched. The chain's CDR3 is CATLTGGYGYTF. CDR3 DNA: TGTGCCACCCTGACAGGGGGCTATGGCTACACCTTC.

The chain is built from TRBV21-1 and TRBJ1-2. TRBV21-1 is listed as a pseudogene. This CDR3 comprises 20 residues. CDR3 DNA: TGTGCCAGCAGCAAAGGCGGTACCCCCCCGACGGGTCGTGGTCGGGATGGCTACACCTTC. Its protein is CASSKGGTPPTGRGRDGYTF.

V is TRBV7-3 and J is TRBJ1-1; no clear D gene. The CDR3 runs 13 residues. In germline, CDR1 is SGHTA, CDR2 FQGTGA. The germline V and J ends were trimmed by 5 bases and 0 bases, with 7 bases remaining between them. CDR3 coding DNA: TGTGCCAGCAGCGAGACACTGAACACTGAAGCTTTCTTT. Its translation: CASSETLNTEAFF. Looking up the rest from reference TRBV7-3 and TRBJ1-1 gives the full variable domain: GAGVSQTPSNKVTEKGKYVELRCDPISGHTALYWYRQSLGQGPEFLIYFQGTGAADDSGLPNDRFFAVRPEGSVSTLKIQRTERGDSAVYLCASSETLNTEAFFGQGTRLTVV.

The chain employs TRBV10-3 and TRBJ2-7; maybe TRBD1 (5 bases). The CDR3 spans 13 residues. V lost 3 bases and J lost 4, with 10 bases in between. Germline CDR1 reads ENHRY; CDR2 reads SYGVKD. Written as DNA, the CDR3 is TGTGCCATCAGTGAACCGACAGATTACGAGCAGTACTTC. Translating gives CAISEPTDYEQYF.

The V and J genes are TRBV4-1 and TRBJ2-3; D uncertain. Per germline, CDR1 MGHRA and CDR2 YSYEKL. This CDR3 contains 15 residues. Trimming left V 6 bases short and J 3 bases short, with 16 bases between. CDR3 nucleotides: TGCGCCAGCAGTAGCCAAGGGTACCCGACAGATACGCAGTATTTT. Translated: CASSSQGYPTDTQYF.

CDR3 coding DNA: TGTGCCAGCAGCGAAAAGGACGGCGAGCAGTACTTC. Protein: CASSEKDGEQYF. J is TRBJ2-7 and V is TRBV4-2; D call uncertain. The V gene's germline CDR1 is LGHNA and CDR2 YNFKEQ. CDR3 length: 12 amino acids. The V end lost 5 bases, the J end lost 6 bases, and 11 bases lay between the germline ends.

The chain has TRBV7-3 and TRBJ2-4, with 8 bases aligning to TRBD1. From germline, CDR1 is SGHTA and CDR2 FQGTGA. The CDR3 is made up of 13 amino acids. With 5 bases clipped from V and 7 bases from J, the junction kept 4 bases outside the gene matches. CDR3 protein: CASSVRQGNIQYF. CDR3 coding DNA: TGTGCCAGCAGCGTTAGACAGGGGAACATTCAGTACTTC.

CDR3 region: CASSVSMSSNRAQQYF. The CDR3 bases are TGTGCCAGCAGCGTATCAATGAGTAGCAACCGGGCCCAGCAGTACTTC. This chain connects TRBV9 to TRBJ2-7, with D uncertain. The germline CDR1 and CDR2 sequences are SGDLS and YYNGEE. V lost 1 base, J lost 8 bases, and 22 bases lay in between. The CDR3 contains 16 residues.

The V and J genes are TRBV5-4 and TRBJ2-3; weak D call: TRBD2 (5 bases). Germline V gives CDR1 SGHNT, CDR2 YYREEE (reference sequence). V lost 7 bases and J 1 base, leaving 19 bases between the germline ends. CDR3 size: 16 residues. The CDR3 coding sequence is TGTGCCAGCCACCCCTTGAACCGGGAAGGCACAGATACGCAGTATTTT. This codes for CASHPLNREGTDTQYF.

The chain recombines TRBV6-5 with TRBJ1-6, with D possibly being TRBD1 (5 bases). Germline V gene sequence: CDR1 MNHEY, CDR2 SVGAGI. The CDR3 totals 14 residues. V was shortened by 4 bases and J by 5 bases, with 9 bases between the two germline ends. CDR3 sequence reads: CASSLGGDNSPLHF. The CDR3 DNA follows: TGTGCCAGCAGTTTGGGGGGAGATAATTCACCCCTCCACTTT.

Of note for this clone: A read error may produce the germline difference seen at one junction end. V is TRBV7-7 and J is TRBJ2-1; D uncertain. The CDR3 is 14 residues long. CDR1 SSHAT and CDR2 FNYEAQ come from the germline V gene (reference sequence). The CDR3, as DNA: TGTGCTAGCAGCTTAGGTCCCCTGAGAGATGAGCAGTTCTTC. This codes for CASSLGPLRDEQFF.

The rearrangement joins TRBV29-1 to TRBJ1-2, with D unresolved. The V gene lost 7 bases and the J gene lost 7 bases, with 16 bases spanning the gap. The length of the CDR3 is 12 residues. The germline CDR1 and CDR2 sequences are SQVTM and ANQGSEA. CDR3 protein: CSASLESGGYTF. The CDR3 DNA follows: TGCAGCGCCTCCCTGGAGAGTGGTGGCTACACCTTC. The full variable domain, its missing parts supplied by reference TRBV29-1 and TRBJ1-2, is SAVISQKPSRDICQRGTSLTIQCQVDSQVTMMFWYRQQPGQSLTLIATANQGSEATYESGFVIDKFPISRPNLTFSTLTVSNMSPEDSSIYLCSASLESGGYTFGSGTRLTVV.

This CDR3 reads CASSPGTATYGYTF. CDR3 nucleotides: TGCGCCAGCAGCCCAGGGACAGCAACCTATGGCTACACCTTC. The chain combines TRBV5-1 with TRBJ1-2; 7 bases fit TRBD1. Germline CDR1 reads SGHRS; CDR2 reads YFSETQ. CDR3 length: 14 amino acids. After removal of 4 bases from V and 4 bases from J, the junction contained 7 bases not matched to a gene. The whole variable domain, remainder taken from reference TRBV5-1 and TRBJ1-2, is KAGVTQTPRYLIKTRGQQVTLSCSPISGHRSVSWYQQTPGQGLQFLFEYFSETQRNKGNFPGRFSGRQFSNSRSEMNVSTLELGDSALYLCASSPGTATYGYTFGSGTRLTVV.

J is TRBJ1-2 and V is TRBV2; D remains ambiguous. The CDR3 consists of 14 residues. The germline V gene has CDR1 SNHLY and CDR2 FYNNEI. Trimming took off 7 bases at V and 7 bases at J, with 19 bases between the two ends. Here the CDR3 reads CASNQRAGRIGYTF. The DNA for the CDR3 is TGTGCCAGCAACCAGAGGGCAGGTAGAATTGGCTACACCTTC.

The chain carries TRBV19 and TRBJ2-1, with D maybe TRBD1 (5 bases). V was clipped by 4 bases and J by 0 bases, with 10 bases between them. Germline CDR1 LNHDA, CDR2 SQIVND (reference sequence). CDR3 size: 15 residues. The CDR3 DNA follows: TGTGCCAGTAGTAATAGACAGAGCTCCTACAATGAGCAGTTCTTC. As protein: CASSNRQSSYNEQFF.

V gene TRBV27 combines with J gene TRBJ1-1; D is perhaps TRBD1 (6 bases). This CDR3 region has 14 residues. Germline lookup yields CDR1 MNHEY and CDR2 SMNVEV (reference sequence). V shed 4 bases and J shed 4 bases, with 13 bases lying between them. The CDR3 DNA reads TGTGCCAGCAGTTCCTCCGACAGGCGCACTGAAGCTTTCTTT. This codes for CASSSSDRRTEAFF.